This T cell receptor beta chain was captured by sequencing in a study of shared clonotypes between healthy human individuals. Regarding the study as a whole: Donor scarcity curtailed the genetic and exposure-history diversity represented herein.

Sequenced by immunoSEQ multiplex PCR; TCRdb stores in-frame clones only, minus some. Of some 660,000 clones detected, about three quarters appear once; the ten largest clones hold more than 1.5%. Comment on this clone: Its antigen is undetermined.

V shed 5 bases and J 4 bases; nucleotides not matched to a gene: 7. Germline V gives CDR1 MNHEY, CDR2 SMNVEV (reference sequence). The CDR3 is made up of 15 amino acids. V usage is TRBV27 and J usage is TRBJ2-7; 11 positions match TRBD2. The sequenced sample was memory CD4+ T cells sorted from blood. Subset in this sample: CD45RA-negative fraction. The clonotype was recovered from a woman aged 25 to 45 in good health. In DNA, the CDR3 is TGTGCCAGCAGTCCCACTAGCGGGAGTATGTACGAGCAGTACTTC. Translated, it gives CASSPTSGSMYEQYF.